The 4 T cell receptor beta chains listed next were all sequenced from one sample in a study of cytomegalovirus exposure and HLA in healthy donors. PCR was performed using 60 Vbeta and 13 Jbeta primers. Repertoires were generated with immunoSEQ multiplex PCR, while TCRdb's copy carries only in-frame clones and drops some. Here the sample spans around 210,000 clones, 65% to 80% being singletons. Sample: PBMCs. All receptors come from a man aged 50-59 years in good health and CMV-seronegative.

The chain combines TRBV7-3 with TRBJ2-3, with D tentatively TRBD2 (6 bases). CDR1 is SGHTA, CDR2 FQGTGA, per germline. V shed 0 bases and J shed 2 bases, with 9 bases lying between them. This CDR3 region has 15 residues. The CDR3, as DNA: TGTGCCAGCAGCTTAACCTTACTAGCCACAGATACGCAGTATTTT. This gives the protein CASSLTLLATDTQYF.

This chain connects TRBV15 to TRBJ2-7, with TRBD2 identical over 7 bases. J gave up 5 bases and V 5 bases, and 18 bases lay outside the gene matches. CDR3 length: 17 residues. CDR1 and CDR2 from the germline V gene are LNHNV and YYDKDF (reference sequence). The CDR3 nucleotides read TGTGCCACCAGCCCCGGTGGTAGCGGGTACCTGCTTCACGAGCAGTACTTC. Its translation is CATSPGGSGYLLHEQYF.

This clone was detected only a few times. This chain links TRBV5-6 with TRBJ2-7; tentatively, D is TRBD1 (6 bases). There are 19 residues in the CDR3. V shed 6 bases and J shed 5 bases, with 33 bases lying between them. The germline gives CDR1 SGHDT, CDR2 YYEEEE. In DNA, the CDR3 is TGTGCCAGCACCCGCCCCCCGGGACACTCATCGTCTTCGGGCCACGAGCAGTACTTC. Translation: CASTRPPGHSSSSGHEQYF. Variable domain in full (rest from reference TRBV5-6 and TRBJ2-7): DAGVTQSPTHLIKTRGQQVTLRCSPKSGHDTVSWYQQALGQGPQFIFQYYEEEERQRGNFPDRFSGHQFPNYSSELNVNALLLGDSALYLCASTRPPGHSSSSGHEQYFGPGTRLTVT.

This sequence joins TRBV5-1 and TRBJ1-1, with unresolved D. The CDR3 has 16 residues. Trimming stripped 2 bases from V and 1 base from J, with 15 bases between. Germline V lookup: CDR1 SGHRS, CDR2 YFSETQ. The CDR3 loop is CASSFGPGRGNTEAFF. CDR3 DNA: TGCGCCAGCAGCTTTGGGCCCGGGAGAGGGAACACTGAAGCTTTCTTT.